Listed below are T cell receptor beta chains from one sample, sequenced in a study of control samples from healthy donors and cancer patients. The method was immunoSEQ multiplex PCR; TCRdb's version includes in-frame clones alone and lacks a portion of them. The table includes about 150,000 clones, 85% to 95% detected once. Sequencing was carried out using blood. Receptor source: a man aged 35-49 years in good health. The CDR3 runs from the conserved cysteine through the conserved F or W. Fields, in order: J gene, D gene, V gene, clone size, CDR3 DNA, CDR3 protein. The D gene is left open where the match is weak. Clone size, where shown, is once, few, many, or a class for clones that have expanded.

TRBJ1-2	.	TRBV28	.	TGTGCCAGCGCCCTTACGAGAGGAGGGAATGGCTACACCTTC	CASALTRGGNGYTF
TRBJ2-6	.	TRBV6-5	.	TGTGCCAGCACGCGTGAAGCTGGGGCCAACGTCCTGACTTTC	CASTREAGANVLTF
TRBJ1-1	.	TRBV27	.	TGTGCCAGCAGTTTGTTAGGGCAAGAAGCTTTCTTT	CASSLLGQEAFF
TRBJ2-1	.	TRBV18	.	TGTGCCAGCTCACCCCTAAAGAGGGGATCTGGTGAGCAGTTCTTC	CASSPLKRGSGEQFF
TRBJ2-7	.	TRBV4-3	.	TGCGCCAGCAGCCAAGAATTCGGAGCCTACGAGCAGTACTTC	CASSQEFGAYEQYF
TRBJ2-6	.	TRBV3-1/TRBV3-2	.	TGTGCCAGCAGCCAAGATGGAGGGGCTGGGGCCAACGTCCTGACTTTC	CASSQDGGAGANVLTF
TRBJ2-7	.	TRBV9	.	TGTGCCAGCAGCGCAGGGGGGACAGCAGTACTCGAGCAGTACTTC	CASSAGGTAVLEQYF
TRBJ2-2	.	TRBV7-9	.	TGTGCCAGCAGCTCCCCCCGGGACTTAGCGATAGACACCGGGGAGCTGTTTTTT	CASSSPRDLAIDTGELFF
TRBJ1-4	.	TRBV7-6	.	TGTGCCAGCAGCTTATCTCCGGGGTTGTATGAAAAACTGTTTTTT	CASSLSPGLYEKLFF
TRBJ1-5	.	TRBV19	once	TGTGCCAGTAGTGTGGGAATCGATCAGCCCCAGCATTTT	CASSVGIDQPQHF
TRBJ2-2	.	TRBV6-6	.	TGTGCCAGCAGTTACGCTACCGGGGGCTCCACCGGGGAGCTGTTTTTT	CASSYATGGSTGELFF
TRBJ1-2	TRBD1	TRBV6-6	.	TGTGCCAGCAGTCGGTCGCCCAGGACAGGGGGTTTTGGCTACACCTTC	CASSRSPRTGGFGYTF
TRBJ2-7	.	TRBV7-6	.	TGTGCCAGCAGCCCGGGCCCTAGCTCCTACGAGCAGTACTTC	CASSPGPSSYEQYF
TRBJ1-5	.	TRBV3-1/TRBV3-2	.	TGTGCCAGCAGCCAAGTAGCCAGCGATCAGCCCCAGCATTTT	CASSQVASDQPQHF
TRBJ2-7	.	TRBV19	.	TGTGCCAGTAGTCCCGGACAGACCCCCTACGAGCAGTACTTC	CASSPGQTPYEQYF
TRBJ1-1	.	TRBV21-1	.	TGTGCCAGCAGCAAAGGAGGGAACGGGGTCCCGAACACTGAAGCTTTCTTT	CASSKGGNGVPNTEAFF
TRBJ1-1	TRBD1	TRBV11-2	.	TGTGCCAGCAGCTGGGGACAGGGGAACACTGAAGCTTTCTTT	CASSWGQGNTEAFF
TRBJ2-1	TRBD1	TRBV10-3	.	TGTGCCATCAGCAAAGGGGACAGGGTTTCCTACAATGAGCAGTTCTTC	CAISKGDRVSYNEQFF
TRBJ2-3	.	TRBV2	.	TGTGCCAGCAGGGGACCGGGACTTAAGGGCCCAGATACGCAGTATTTT	CASRGPGLKGPDTQYF
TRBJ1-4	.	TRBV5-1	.	TGCGCCAGCAGCCCCCGGCCGGACAGATCTGAAAAACTGTTTTTT	CASSPRPDRSEKLFF
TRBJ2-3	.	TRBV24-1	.	TGTGCCACCAGGGGGACGGGTAGCACAGATACGCAGTATTTT	CATRGTGSTDTQYF
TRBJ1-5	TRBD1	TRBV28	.	TGTGCCAGCAGTTCTCCGGGGACAGGGAGCAATCAGCCCCAGCATTTT	CASSSPGTGSNQPQHF
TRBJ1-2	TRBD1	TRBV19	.	TGTGCCAGTAGATGGACAGGGTACTATGGCTACACCTTC	CASRWTGYYGYTF
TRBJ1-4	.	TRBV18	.	TGTGCCAGCTCACCTGACAGTATCCCGCAGGGAAAACTGTTTTTT	CASSPDSIPQGKLFF
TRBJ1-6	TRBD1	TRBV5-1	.	TGCGCCAGCAGCTTGCGCGGACAGGGGAATAATTCACCCCTCCACTTT	CASSLRGQGNNSPLHF
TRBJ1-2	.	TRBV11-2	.	TGTGCCAGCAGCCCACGGGGGGGGACCTATGGCTACACCTTC	CASSPRGGTYGYTF
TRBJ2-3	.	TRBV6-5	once	TGTGCCAGCAGCCTCACAGATACGCAGTATTTT	CASSLTDTQYF
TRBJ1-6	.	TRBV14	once	TGTGCCAGCAGCCAAGTAGGGGGGAAAATTAATTCACCCCTCCACTTT	CASSQVGGKINSPLHF
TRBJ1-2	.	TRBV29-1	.	TGCAGCGTTCCCCTTCATAACTATGGCTACACCTTC	CSVPLHNYGYTF
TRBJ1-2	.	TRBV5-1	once	TGCGCCAGCAGCTTGGGGGTCCGGACGCCGATTAACTATGGCTACACCTTC	CASSLGVRTPINYGYTF